The clone carrying this TCR beta chain was seen just once. This cohort consisted of healthy bone marrow donors. This PCR relied on a set of 60 Vbeta primers and 13 Jbeta primers. Some clones are missing from TCRdb's copy, which holds only in-frame ones; the method was immunoSEQ multiplex PCR. The sample has about 180,000 clones; 77% are singletons. This CDR3 has 15 amino acids. CDR1 MNHNY and CDR2 SVGAGI come from the germline V gene (reference sequence). Trimming took off 4 bases at V and 1 base at J, with 13 bases between the two ends. This sample was included in a study of cytomegalovirus exposure and HLA in healthy donors.

This sequence was found in a young man in good health and CMV-seronegative. Source material: PBMCs. The chain has TRBV6-6 and TRBJ1-1, with D unclear. This chain's CDR3 is CASSSDEGWNTEAFF. The CDR3, as DNA: TGTGCCAGCAGTTCAGACGAGGGATGGAACACTGAAGCTTTCTTT.